This is a list of T cell receptor beta chains from one sample in a study of Ad26.COV2.S vaccination and SARS-CoV-2 variants. Method: immunoSEQ multiplex PCR; TCRdb's copy keeps in-frame clones and lacks some. The repertoire holds 300,000 to 450,000 clones, 92% seen once, with roughly 3.9% in the top ten. The input for sequencing was peripheral blood, taken after recovery from COVID-19. Every receptor here comes from a human donor who had recovered from COVID-19. Both conserved end residues are part of each CDR3. The D gene is left open where the match is weak. Clone size appears in some rows only: once, few, many, or a class for an expanded clone.

j_gene | abundance | v_gene | d_gene | CDR3aa | CDR3nt
TRBJ1-1 | . | TRBV9 | . | CASSRDTEAFF | TGTGCCAGCAGCAGGGACACTGAAGCTTTCTTT
TRBJ1-1 | . | TRBV13 | TRBD1 | CASSLASQGVFEAFF | TGTGCCAGCAGCTTAGCCTCACAGGGGGTGTTTGAAGCTTTCTTT
TRBJ2-7 | . | TRBV5-1 | TRBD2 | CASSSGTSAEQYF | TGCGCCAGCAGCTCCGGGACTAGTGCCGAGCAGTACTTC
TRBJ1-1 | . | TRBV1 | . | CTSSLEDRENGNTEAFF | TGCACCAGCAGCCTAGAGGACAGGGAGAATGGGAACACTGAAGCTTTCTTT
TRBJ1-1 | . | TRBV6-5 | TRBD1 | CASRGQGGGTEAFF | TGTGCCAGCAGAGGACAGGGCGGGGGCACTGAAGCTTTCTTT
TRBJ1-2 | . | TRBV4-1 | . | CASSQESRGNGYTF | TGCGCCAGCAGCCAAGAAAGCAGAGGGAATGGCTACACCTTC
TRBJ1-1 | . | TRBV11-2 | . | CASRAGGGKRTEAFF | TGTGCCAGCAGGGCCGGGGGGGGCAAAAGGACTGAAGCTTTCTTT
TRBJ2-4 | few | TRBV27 | TRBD2 | CASSLKWGGAKNIQYF | TGTGCCAGCAGTTTAAAGTGGGGGGGAGCCAAAAACATTCAGTACTTC
TRBJ2-1 | few | TRBV7-9 | . | CASSLSFNEQFF | TGTGCCAGCAGCTTATCTTTCAATGAGCAGTTCTTC
TRBJ1-5 | once | TRBV3-1/TRBV3-2 | . | CASSQVPNQPQHF | TGTGCCAGCAGCCAAGTTCCAAATCAGCCCCAGCATTTT
TRBJ1-1 | . | TRBV19 | . | CASSMGGLNTEAFF | TGTGCCAGTAGTATGGGCGGGTTGAACACTGAAGCTTTCTTT
TRBJ1-2 | . | TRBV9 | . | CASSVAPHDPFGYTF | TGTGCCAGCAGCGTAGCCCCACACGACCCCTTCGGCTACACCTTC